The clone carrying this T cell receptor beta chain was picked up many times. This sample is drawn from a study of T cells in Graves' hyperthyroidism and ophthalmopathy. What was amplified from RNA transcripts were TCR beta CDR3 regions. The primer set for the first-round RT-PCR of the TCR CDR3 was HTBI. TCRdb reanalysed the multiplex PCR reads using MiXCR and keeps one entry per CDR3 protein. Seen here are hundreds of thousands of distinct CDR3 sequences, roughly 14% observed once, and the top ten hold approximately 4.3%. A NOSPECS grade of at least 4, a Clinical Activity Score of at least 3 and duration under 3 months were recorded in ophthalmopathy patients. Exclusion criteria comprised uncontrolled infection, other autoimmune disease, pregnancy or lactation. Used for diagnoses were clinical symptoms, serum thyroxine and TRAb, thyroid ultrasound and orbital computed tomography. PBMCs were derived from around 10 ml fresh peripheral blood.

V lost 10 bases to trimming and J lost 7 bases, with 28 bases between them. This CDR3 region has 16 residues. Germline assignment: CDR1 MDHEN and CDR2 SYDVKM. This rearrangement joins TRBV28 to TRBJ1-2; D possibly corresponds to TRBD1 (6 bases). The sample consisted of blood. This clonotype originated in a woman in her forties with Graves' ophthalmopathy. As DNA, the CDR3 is TGTGCCACCCTACCCCCCGGGACATCTGCGCTATCTGGCTACACCTTC. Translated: CATLPPGTSALSGYTF.